The 5 T cell receptor beta chains listed next were all sequenced from one sample in a study of blood T cells in healthy people across ages. Next came a second PCR, run for about 6 to 11 cycles, which used a sample-barcoded 5' primer along with a J-beta primer mix. TCRdb re-analysed the 5' RACE reads in MiXCR, keeping a single row per CDR3 protein. This sample has 550,000 to 600,000 distinct CDR3 sequences; about 45% occur once, and the top ten carry about 26%. Material for sequencing was blood. Receptors were obtained from a man at least 80 years old in good health.

This clonotype was counted only a few times. This rearrangement joins TRBV12-3 or TRBV12-4 to TRBJ2-1; a possible D gene is TRBD2 (5 bases). Trimming took off 2 bases at V and 10 bases at J, with 15 bases between the two ends. The CDR3 loop spans 14 amino acids. The CDR3 reads CASSLRAELGEQFF. CDR3 DNA sequence: TGTGCCAGCAGTTTAAGAGCGGAGCTAGGGGAGCAGTTCTTC.

The chain couples TRBV27 to TRBJ2-7, with 10 bases matching TRBD1. With 5 bases clipped from V and 11 bases from J, the junction kept 3 bases outside the gene matches. The germline gives CDR1 MNHEY, CDR2 SMNVEV (reference sequence). This CDR3 has 11 amino acids. The CDR3 spells CASSHGQGEYF. Here the CDR3 DNA reads TGTGCCAGCAGTCACGGACAGGGGGAGTACTTC.

This sequence joins TRBV5-1 and TRBJ2-5, with TRBD2 as a possible D gene (6 bases). The CDR3 has 16 residues. V lost 5 bases to trimming and J lost 5 bases, with 22 bases between them. Per the germline V gene, CDR1 is SGHRS and CDR2 is YFSETQ. The CDR3 nucleotides read TGCGCCAGCAGGGGCGGCCCGGGAGAAGTGAGGGAGACCCAGTACTTC. Protein sequence: CASRGGPGEVRETQYF.

This clonotype was counted only a few times. This chain joins TRBV5-1 and TRBJ2-7; D possibly uses TRBD1 or TRBD2 (5 bases each). Germline CDR1 SGHRS, CDR2 YFSETQ. CDR3 size: 15 residues. The V end lost 0 bases, the J end lost 0 bases, and 10 bases lay between the germline ends. CDR3: CASSLGDRSSYEQYF. CDR3 bases: TGCGCCAGCAGCTTGGGGGACCGTAGCTCCTACGAGCAGTACTTC.

This clonotype was observed a handful of times. V gene TRBV12-3 or TRBV12-4 combines with J gene TRBJ2-1; tentatively, D is TRBD2 (5 bases). Trimming removed 8 bases at V and 4 bases at J, with 15 bases between. The CDR3 sequence is 14 residues long. CDR3 residues: CASCSEGFYNEQFF. Written as DNA, the CDR3 is TGTGCCAGCTGTTCTGAGGGTTTTTACAATGAGCAGTTCTTC.